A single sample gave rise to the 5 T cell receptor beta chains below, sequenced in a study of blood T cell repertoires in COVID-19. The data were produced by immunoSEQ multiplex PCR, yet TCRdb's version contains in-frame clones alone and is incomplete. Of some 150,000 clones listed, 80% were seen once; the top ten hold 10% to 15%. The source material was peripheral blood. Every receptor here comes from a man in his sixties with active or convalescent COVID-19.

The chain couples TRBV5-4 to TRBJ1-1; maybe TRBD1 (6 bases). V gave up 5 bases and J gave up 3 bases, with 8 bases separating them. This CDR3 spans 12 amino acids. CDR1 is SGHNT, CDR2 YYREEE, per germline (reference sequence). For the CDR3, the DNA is TGTGCCAGCAGAGGACAGTACACTGAAGCTTTCTTT. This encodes CASRGQYTEAFF.

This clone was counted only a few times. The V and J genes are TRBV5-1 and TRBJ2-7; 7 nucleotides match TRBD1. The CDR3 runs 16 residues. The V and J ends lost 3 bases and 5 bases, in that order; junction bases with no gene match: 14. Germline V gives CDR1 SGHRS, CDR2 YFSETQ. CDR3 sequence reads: CASSSAQTGSVDEQYF. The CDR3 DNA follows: TGCGCCAGCAGCTCCGCCCAGACAGGGTCGGTCGACGAGCAGTACTTC.

DNA for the CDR3: TGTGCCAGCAGCCTCTACGGGCTGGGAGGTGAAAAACTGTTTTTT. This translates into CASSLYGLGGEKLFF. This chain uses TRBV13 with TRBJ1-4; no definite D call. V shed 5 bases and J shed 7 bases, with 17 bases lying between them. The CDR3 spans 15 residues. The germline V gene has CDR1 PRHDT and CDR2 FYEKMQ (reference sequence).

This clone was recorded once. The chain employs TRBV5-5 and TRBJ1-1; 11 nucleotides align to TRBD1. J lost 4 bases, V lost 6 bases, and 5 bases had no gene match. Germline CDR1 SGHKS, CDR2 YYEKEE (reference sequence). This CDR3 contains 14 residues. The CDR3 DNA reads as TGTGCCAGCACCAGGACAGGGGGCTTCACTGAAGCTTTCTTT. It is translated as CASTRTGGFTEAFF. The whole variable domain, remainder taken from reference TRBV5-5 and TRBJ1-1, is DAGVTQSPTHLIKTRGQQVTLRCSPISGHKSVSWYQQVLGQGPQFIFQYYEKEERGRGNFPDRFSARQFPNYSSELNVNALLLGDSALYLCASTRTGGFTEAFFGQGTRLTVV.

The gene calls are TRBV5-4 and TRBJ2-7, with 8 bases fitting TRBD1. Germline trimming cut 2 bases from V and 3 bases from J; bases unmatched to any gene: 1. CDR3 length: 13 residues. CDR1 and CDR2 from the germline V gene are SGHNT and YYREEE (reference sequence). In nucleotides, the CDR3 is TGTGCCAGCAGCTTCGACAGGGGCTACGAGCAGTACTTC. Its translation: CASSFDRGYEQYF.